The T cell receptor beta chain described here comes from a study of CD8+CD57+ T cells in acquired aplastic anemia. Study-wide context: The average for DNA from sorted CD4+ and CD8+ cells was 3 to 3.5 ug. Healthy donors yielded roughly 9.9 million CD4+ cell reads on average.

Broader study findings: Patients and controls shared 25 to 30 CD8+ CDR3 sequences, which appeared highly expressed in patients and within their immunodominant clones.

The sample holds many counts of this clonotype. Its antigen remains unidentified. The V gene lost 4 bases and the J gene lost 0 bases, with 9 bases spanning the gap. Germline CDR1 reads MGHRA; CDR2 reads YSYEKL. The CDR3 contains 14 residues. For CDR3 and TCR beta VDJ profiling, genomic DNA was the template used. MiXCR was run by TCRdb on the reads, yielding one entry per CDR3 protein. The sample holds about 140,000 distinct CDR3 sequences, approximately 41% seen once. The genes are TRBV4-1 and TRBJ1-1; no firm D call. The TCR originated in a human donor in good health, serving as a control. The sample comprised sorted CD4+, CD8+, or CD8+CD57+ T cells (not recorded which) from PBMCs. The CDR3 reads CASSPGGLNTEAFF. For the CDR3, the DNA is TGCGCCAGCAGCCCAGGAGGGTTGAACACTGAAGCTTTCTTT.